This T cell receptor beta chain was retrieved from a study of blood T cell repertoires in COVID-19. For the study at large: PBMCs, B-cell-depleted T cells, or T cells were the source of the cDNA or gDNA that made up the material.

The CDR3 length is 15 residues. Per germline, CDR1 DFQATT and CDR2 SNEGSKA (reference sequence). Trimming removed 3 bases from V and 2 bases from J, with 17 bases in between. In the original workflow: Using reference gene primer amplification, nucleated cell counts were estimated. Here immunoSEQ multiplex PCR was the method, and the copy in TCRdb shows in-frame clones only, minus some. V, J and clone size are those of that table, while D and trimming were read from the DNA. The sample consists of roughly 100,000 clones, 65% to 90% of them appearing once. This clonotype originated in a man between 50 and 59 years old with acute or convalescent COVID-19. The chain recombines TRBV20-1 with TRBJ2-7, with D perhaps TRBD2 (6 bases). The sample was peripheral blood. The CDR3 sequence: CSASYLSGPPYEQYF. CDR3 nucleotide sequence: TGCAGTGCTAGTTATTTGAGCGGGCCCCCCTACGAGCAGTACTTC.